The 27 T cell receptor beta chains in this list originate from one sample, sequenced in a study of T cell changes during pregnancy in multiple sclerosis. The protocol was immunoSEQ multiplex PCR, while the TCRdb copy is restricted to in-frame clones and leaves out a portion. The sample contains over 35,000 clones, roughly 89% of which appear only once. The input for sequencing was CD4+ T cells from peripheral blood mononuclear cells, taken in the second trimester of pregnancy. These receptor sequences come from a female donor in good health, enrolled as a control in a pregnancy study.

The rearrangement uses TRBV7-2 and TRBJ1-1; D gene ambiguous. Germline CDR1 reads SGHTA; CDR2 reads FQGNSA. V dropped 5 bases and J dropped 5 bases, with 18 bases sitting between them. The CDR3 has 15 amino acids. The CDR3 sequence: CASSTKRAGRTEAFF. The DNA for the CDR3 is TGTGCCAGCAGCACGAAGAGGGCCGGGAGGACTGAAGCTTTCTTT.

Only one count was recorded for this clone. The chain links TRBV28 to TRBJ2-7, with 11 positions matching TRBD1. The CDR3 spans 14 residues. CDR1 and CDR2 from the germline V gene are MDHEN and SYDVKM. V lost 6 bases, J lost 4 bases, and 5 bases stayed unmatched. This chain's CDR3 is CASSTGQGAYEQYF. CDR3 coding DNA: TGTGCCAGCAGCACCGGACAGGGGGCGTACGAGCAGTACTTC.

The genes are TRBV25-1 and TRBJ1-1, with D perhaps TRBD1 (6 bases). CDR1 and CDR2 (germline): MGHDK, SYGVNS. V lost 6 bases, J lost 0 bases, and 11 bases lay in between. This CDR3 is 14 amino acids long. DNA for the CDR3: TGTGCCAGCAGAAAGACAGGAGTGAACACTGAAGCTTTCTTT. Amino acids: CASRKTGVNTEAFF.

This chain connects TRBV30 to TRBJ1-1; D remains ambiguous. V was cut by 0 bases and J by 4 bases, with 12 bases left in between. Germline V gene data show CDR1 as GTSNPN and CDR2 as SVGIG (reference sequence). CDR3 length: 14 amino acids. CDR3 nucleotide sequence: TGTGCCTGGAGTGTTAATCGAGTTATCACTGAAGCTTTCTTT. Residues: CAWSVNRVITEAFF.

The chain has TRBV4-1 and TRBJ1-5; D unresolved. CDR3 length: 14 residues. V shed 1 base and J shed 1 base, with 5 bases lying between them. Germline-derived CDR1 and CDR2 are MGHRA and YSYEKL. DNA of the CDR3: TGCGCCAGCAGCCAAGTAGAGAGCAATCAGCCCCAGCATTTT. Amino acids: CASSQVESNQPQHF.

V gene TRBV5-4 combines with J gene TRBJ1-4; possibly TRBD1 for D (5 bases). The CDR3 is 14 amino acids. Trimming shortened V by 2 bases and J by 4 bases, and 9 bases separated the two germline ends. Germline-derived CDR1 and CDR2 are SGHNT and YYREEE (reference sequence). In DNA form, the CDR3 reads TGTGCCAGCAGCTTTAGACAGATTAATGAAAAACTGTTTTTT. Translated: CASSFRQINEKLFF. The full variable domain, its missing parts supplied by reference TRBV5-4 and TRBJ1-4, is ETGVTQSPTHLIKTRGQQVTLRCSSQSGHNTVSWYQQALGQGPQFIFQYYREEENGRGNFPPRFSGLQFPNYSSELNVNALELDDSALYLCASSFRQINEKLFFGSGTQLSVL.

The chain has TRBV11-2 and TRBJ2-7; the match to TRBD1 covers 9 bases. This CDR3 spans 14 amino acids. The V gene's germline CDR1 is SGHAT and CDR2 FQNNGV. V lost 3 bases to trimming and J lost 3 bases; unmatched junction nucleotides: 3. CDR3 bases: TGTGCCAGCAGCTTGACAGGGGGAGGCTACGAGCAGTACTTC. Translation: CASSLTGGGYEQYF.

This chain links TRBV28 with TRBJ2-1, with 10 positions matching TRBD1. V shed 5 bases, J shed 9 bases, and the junction held 7 bases outside the gene matches. CDR1 MDHEN and CDR2 SYDVKM come from the germline V gene. This CDR3 is built from 14 residues. CDR3 protein: CASSPRQGAREQFF. Written as DNA, the CDR3 is TGTGCCAGCAGTCCCCGACAGGGGGCGCGTGAGCAGTTCTTC.

V is TRBV9 and J is TRBJ2-7; 10 bases map to TRBD2. CDR3 size: 17 residues. J was trimmed by 2 bases and V by 3 bases; bases with no gene match: 11. CDR1 is SGDLS and CDR2 is YYNGEE in the germline V gene. DNA for the CDR3: TGTGCCAGCAGCGCGAGATCCGGGACTAGCGTAACCTACGAGCAGTACTTC. This sequence encodes CASSARSGTSVTYEQYF.

The chain uses TRBV30 and TRBJ1-5; D gene uncertain. Germline V lookup: CDR1 GTSNPN, CDR2 SVGIG (reference sequence). Trimming removed 3 bases at V and 10 bases at J, with 25 bases between. The CDR3 sequence is 16 residues long. CDR3 amino acids: CAWSLEGANLNRPQHF. CDR3 coding DNA: TGTGCCTGGAGCTTAGAGGGAGCCAACCTTAATCGACCCCAGCATTTT.

The rearrangement uses TRBV6-1 and TRBJ2-3; TRBD1 is a possible D gene (6 bases). CDR3 length equals 19 residues. Germline V gives CDR1 MNHNS, CDR2 SASEGT. Trimming took 0 bases from V and 2 from J, leaving 21 bases between them. The CDR3 here is CASSEAPNPLHRVTDTQYF. The CDR3 DNA is TGTGCCAGCAGTGAAGCGCCGAACCCCCTCCACAGGGTCACAGATACGCAGTATTTT.

The V and J genes are TRBV6-1 and TRBJ2-5; D remains unclear. The V gene's germline CDR1 is MNHNS and CDR2 SASEGT. The germline V and J ends were trimmed by 2 bases and 0 bases, with 7 bases remaining between them. The CDR3 is 14 residues long. CDR3 sequence reads: CASSENTYQETQYF. CDR3 DNA: TGTGCCAGCAGTGAAAACACCTACCAAGAGACCCAGTACTTC.

The chain is built from TRBV18 and TRBJ1-2; tentative D call: TRBD1 (6 bases). The germline V gene encodes CDR1 KGHSH and CDR2 LQKENI. V was cut by 2 bases and J by 7 bases, with 11 bases left in between. The CDR3 length is 13 residues. This CDR3 is CASSPLDSSGYTF. Written as DNA, the CDR3 is TGTGCCAGCTCACCATTGGACAGCTCTGGCTACACCTTC.

The V gene is TRBV28, the J gene TRBJ2-7; TRBD2 matches at 7 bases. Germline V gene sequence: CDR1 MDHEN, CDR2 SYDVKM. V shed 5 bases, J shed 0 bases, and the junction held 1 base outside the gene matches. The CDR3 is 13 residues long. The chain's CDR3 is CASSRGVSYEQYF. The CDR3 DNA reads TGTGCCAGCAGTCGGGGGGTCTCCTACGAGCAGTACTTC.

In its sample, this clone was seen once. The rearrangement links TRBV28 to TRBJ2-7, with 7 bases lining up with TRBD1. Germline CDR1 is MDHEN and CDR2 is SYDVKM. V was clipped by 6 bases and J by 0 bases; unmatched bases: 5. The CDR3 runs to 14 residues. The DNA for the CDR3 is TGTGCCAGCAGCTTGGGGACAGTCTCCTACGAGCAGTACTTC. It codes for CASSLGTVSYEQYF.

This clone was recorded only once. The genes are TRBV5-4 and TRBJ2-3; D might be TRBD1 (5 bases). The CDR3 is 13 amino acids. The V end was cut by 2 bases, the J end by 4 bases, with 8 bases between. Germline V lookup: CDR1 SGHNT, CDR2 YYREEE (reference sequence). CDR3 sequence reads: CASSFQGADTQYF. CDR3 DNA: TGTGCCAGCAGCTTTCAGGGTGCAGATACGCAGTATTTT.

This chain joins TRBV28 and TRBJ1-5; 9 bases are shared with TRBD1. The CDR3 runs 16 residues. The V segment lost 3 bases and the J segment 7 bases; nucleotides outside the gene matches: 10. Germline V lookup: CDR1 MDHEN, CDR2 SYDVKM. CDR3 nucleotide sequence: TGTGCCAGCAGTTTTGTGCGACAGGGGGTACCGCAGCCCCAGCATTTT. Its translation: CASSFVRQGVPQPQHF.

This clone was seen once. The chain recombines TRBV2 with TRBJ2-3; 11 nucleotides match TRBD2. The CDR3 is 16 residues long. Germline CDR1 is SNHLY and CDR2 is FYNNEI. V lost 5 bases and J lost 0; bases outside the gene matches: 4. In DNA form, the CDR3 reads TGTGCCAGCAGTCGACTAGCGGGGACTAGCACAGATACGCAGTATTTT. Translation gives CASSRLAGTSTDTQYF.

The rearrangement links TRBV15 to TRBJ2-1, with unresolved D. V was shortened by 0 bases and J by 7 bases, with 10 bases between the two germline ends. Germline V gene sequence: CDR1 LNHNV, CDR2 YYDKDF (reference sequence). The CDR3 is 14 residues long. The CDR3 region has the DNA TGTGCCACCAGCAGAGATTTGGCTCCGAATGAGCAGTTCTTC. It encodes CATSRDLAPNEQFF. The full variable domain, its missing parts supplied by reference TRBV15 and TRBJ2-1, is DAMVIQNPRYQVTQFGKPVTLSCSQTLNHNVMYWYQQKSSQAPKLLFHYYDKDFNNEADTPDNFQSRRPNTSFCFLDIRSPGLGDTAMYLCATSRDLAPNEQFFGPGTRLTVL.

The chain recombines TRBV18 with TRBJ1-4; D ambiguous. V was clipped by 3 bases and J by 0 bases, with 11 bases between them. Germline lookup yields CDR1 KGHSH and CDR2 LQKENI. The CDR3 loop spans 16 amino acids. CDR3 loop: CASSPYQEATNEKLFF. In DNA form, the CDR3 reads TGTGCCAGCTCACCTTATCAGGAGGCAACTAATGAAAAACTGTTTTTT.

The chain joins TRBV10-1 to TRBJ1-1; 9 bases match TRBD1. The germline V gene encodes CDR1 WNHNN and CDR2 SYGVQD (reference sequence). The CDR3 loop spans 15 amino acids. V trimming: 3 bases; J trimming: 1 base; junction bases outside the gene matches: 3. CDR3 in amino acids: CASSDPGQGNTEAFF. The DNA of the CDR3 is TGCGCCAGCAGTGATCCGGGACAGGGGAACACTGAAGCTTTCTTT.

CDR3: CASSRDNVETQYF. In DNA, the CDR3 is TGCGCCAGCAGCCGAGACAACGTGGAGACCCAGTACTTC. V and J are TRBV5-1 and TRBJ2-5; no clear D gene. Germline V gives CDR1 SGHRS, CDR2 YFSETQ. The CDR3 is 13 amino acids. The V gene lost 4 bases and the J gene lost 5 bases, with 12 bases spanning the gap.

The V gene is TRBV6-5, the J gene TRBJ1-1, with D possibly being TRBD1 (5 bases). V dropped 7 bases and J dropped 5 bases, with 11 bases sitting between them. Germline CDR1 MNHEY, CDR2 SVGAGI. The CDR3 contains 12 residues. The CDR3 protein is CASNGGNTEAFF. The CDR3 DNA is TGTGCCAGCAATGGGGGGAATACTGAAGCTTTCTTT.

This chain links TRBV2 with TRBJ1-2; 9 bases are a match to TRBD1. V was pared by 4 bases and J by 7 bases, with 7 bases of the junction left unmatched. The CDR3 runs to 14 residues. Germline CDR1 SNHLY, CDR2 FYNNEI. The CDR3: CASSGTGTGSGYTF. CDR3 nucleotides: TGTGCCAGCAGTGGAACCGGGACAGGGAGTGGCTACACCTTC. Full variable domain (outside the CDR3, taken from reference TRBV2 and TRBJ1-2): EPEVTQTPSHQVTQMGQEVILRCVPISNHLYFYWYRQILGQKVEFLVSFYNNEISEKSEIFDDQFSVERPDGSNFTLKIRSTKLEDSAMYFCASSGTGTGSGYTFGSGTRLTVV.

This chain connects TRBV5-1 to TRBJ2-1, with TRBD1 matching 8 bases. CDR1 is SGHRS and CDR2 is YFSETQ in the germline V gene. With 6 bases clipped from V and 3 bases from J, the junction kept 5 bases outside the gene matches. This CDR3 spans 14 amino acids. As DNA, the CDR3 is TGCGCCAGCACTCCGGGACAGGTCTACAATGAGCAGTTCTTC. Its protein is CASTPGQVYNEQFF.

Here the CDR3 reads CASSSRLAEDTQYF. The CDR3 DNA is TGCGCCAGCAGCTCGAGACTAGCGGAGGATACGCAGTATTTT. The chain carries TRBV5-1 and TRBJ2-3; TRBD2 aligns across 9 bases. Looked up from germline, CDR1 is SGHRS and CDR2 is YFSETQ. This CDR3 is built from 14 residues. The junction had 5 bases not matched to a gene; V was cut back by 3 bases and J by 6 bases.

V gene TRBV5-4 combines with J gene TRBJ2-5; 12 nucleotides align to TRBD2. The junction had 7 bases not matched to a gene; V was cut back by 5 bases and J by 2 bases. The CDR3 is made up of 16 amino acids. Germline V gene lookup returns CDR1 SGHNT and CDR2 YYREEE (reference sequence). The CDR3 loop is CASSGLAGITQETQYF. DNA of the CDR3: TGTGCCAGCAGTGGACTAGCGGGGATAACTCAAGAGACCCAGTACTTC.